A selection of T cell receptor beta chains follows, all from one sample in a study of shared clonotypes between healthy human individuals. Some clones are missing from TCRdb's copy, which holds only in-frame ones; the method was immunoSEQ multiplex PCR. The table lists more than 150,000 clones, around 93% of them singletons. The material sequenced was naive CD4+ T cells sorted from blood. Source of these receptors: a woman in her 30s in good health. Each CDR3 is given with its conserved first and last residue. D genes are given only for firm matches. The size entry is marked missing in some rows and otherwise reads once, few, many or a size class.

TRBV19	14	.	TRBJ2-7	.	CASSLGRAPYEQYF	TGTGCCAGTAGTCTCGGACGGGCACCGTACGAGCAGTACTTC
TRBV10-3	13	.	TRBJ2-7	.	CAIRRGEGDVKYF	TGTGCCATCAGGAGGGGTGAAGGAGATGTAAAGTACTTC
TRBV19	15	.	TRBJ2-5	TRBD2	CASQPNSAGDGEQYF	TGTGCCAGTCAGCCTAACTCGGCGGGAGACGGTGAGCAGTACTTC
TRBV27	14	.	TRBJ2-7	TRBD1	CASSYDRGPYEQYF	TGTGCCAGCAGTTATGACAGGGGGCCCTACGAGCAGTACTTC
TRBV19	14	.	TRBJ1-1	TRBD1	CASSMEDRERAGFF	TGTGCCAGTAGTATGGAAGACAGGGAGCGAGCTGGGTTCTTT
TRBV27	15	.	TRBJ1-5	.	CASRERDSSNQPQHF	TGTGCCAGCAGAGAGCGAGATTCTAGCAATCAGCCCCAGCATTTT
TRBV28	14	.	TRBJ2-7	TRBD1	CASSLYGQGYEQYF	TGTGCCAGCAGTTTGTACGGACAGGGGTACGAGCAGTACTTC
TRBV19	13	.	TRBJ1-3	TRBD1	CASKSGGGNTIYF	TGTGCCAGTAAATCAGGGGGCGGAAACACCATATATTTT
TRBV28	19	.	TRBJ2-7	TRBD2	CASSFLAPGGSSGSYEQYF	TGTGCCAGCAGTTTTCTGGCCCCCGGGGGGTCCAGCGGCTCCTACGAGCAGTACTTC
TRBV7-2	17	.	TRBJ2-7	.	CASSLVTTPWEVYEQYF	TGTGCCAGCAGCTTGGTTACAACACCTTGGGAGGTCTACGAGCAGTACTTC
TRBV7-2	16	.	TRBJ1-4	.	CASSLDPTASREKLFF	TGTGCCAGCAGCTTAGACCCGACAGCCTCCAGAGAAAAACTGTTTTTT
TRBV6-1	14	.	TRBJ1-5	.	CASSETPAAQPQHF	TGTGCCAGCAGTGAAACTCCCGCTGCTCAGCCCCAGCATTTT
TRBV11-2	15	.	TRBJ2-7	.	CASSHTPDSLYEQYF	TGTGCCAGCAGCCACACGCCCGACAGCTTGTACGAGCAGTACTTC
TRBV30	14	.	TRBJ2-7	.	CAWSTGNKNYEQYF	TGTGCCTGGAGTACCGGAAATAAGAACTACGAGCAGTACTTC
TRBV4-1	19	.	TRBJ2-7	.	CASSQGARGGGRSSYEQYF	TGCGCCAGCAGCCAAGGGGCCAGGGGAGGCGGGAGAAGCTCCTACGAGCAGTACTTC
TRBV15	16	.	TRBJ2-7	TRBD1	CATSRFRTGDRDEQYF	TGTGCCACCAGCAGATTTAGGACAGGGGATCGAGACGAGCAGTACTTC
TRBV18	16	.	TRBJ1-6	.	CASSPAQGRYNSPLHF	TGTGCCAGCTCACCAGCACAGGGACGGTATAATTCACCCCTCCACTTT
TRBV15	16	.	TRBJ1-1	TRBD1	CATSPSGRGRNTEAFF	TGTGCCACCAGCCCCTCAGGGAGGGGGCGGAACACTGAAGCTTTCTTT
TRBV28	15	once	TRBJ2-5	.	CASSWERVVTETQYF	TGTGCCAGCAGTTGGGAGAGGGTTGTTACGGAGACCCAGTACTTC
TRBV7-3	13	.	TRBJ1-5	.	CASSEQLNQPQHF	TGTGCCAGCAGCGAACAGCTCAATCAGCCCCAGCATTTT
TRBV7-8	16	.	TRBJ2-7	.	CASSLVPKGKAYEQYF	TGTGCCAGCAGCTTAGTGCCCAAGGGGAAAGCCTACGAGCAGTACTTC
TRBV5-6	15	.	TRBJ2-7	.	CASSSDSRSPYEQYF	TGTGCCAGCAGCTCGGACAGCCGGAGCCCCTACGAGCAGTACTTC
TRBV7-9	17	.	TRBJ2-7	TRBD2	CASSLVGRGVGRNEQYF	TGTGCCAGCAGCTTAGTCGGCCGGGGGGTGGGACGAAACGAGCAGTACTTC
TRBV6-5	15	.	TRBJ1-1	.	CASSRKLPMNTEAFF	TGTGCCAGCAGCCGGAAGCTTCCTATGAACACTGAAGCTTTCTTT
TRBV5-4	15	.	TRBJ1-4	.	CASSLVLGAREKLFF	TGTGCCAGCAGCTTGGTCTTAGGGGCGCGAGAAAAACTGTTTTTT
TRBV18	16	.	TRBJ2-3	.	CASSTGALTGTDTQYF	TGTGCCAGCTCAACCGGGGCCCTCACTGGCACAGATACGCAGTATTTT
TRBV18	14	.	TRBJ1-2	.	CASSLQDSQVGYTF	TGTGCCAGCTCACTCCAGGACTCGCAGGTCGGCTACACCTTC
TRBV5-4	16	.	TRBJ2-3	.	CASSLPRGASTDTQYF	TGTGCCAGCAGCTTGCCGCGCGGCGCCAGCACAGATACGCAGTATTTT
TRBV28	11	once	TRBJ2-7	.	CASSLGYEQYF	TGTGCCAGCAGTTTGGGTTACGAGCAGTACTTC
TRBV6-5	13	.	TRBJ2-2	.	CASRDTGFGELFF	TGTGCCAGCAGGGACACAGGGTTCGGGGAGCTGTTTTTT
TRBV5-1	15	.	TRBJ1-1	TRBD1	CASSLQGEFNTEAFF	TGCGCCAGCAGCTTGCAGGGGGAATTTAACACTGAAGCTTTCTTT
TRBV4-1	12	once	TRBJ1-4	.	CASSPPERRLFF	TGCGCCAGCAGCCCCCCCGAACGTAGACTGTTTTTT
TRBV6-5	15	.	TRBJ1-2	.	CASSYSLWGGYGYTF	TGTGCCAGCAGTTACTCGTTATGGGGCGGCTATGGCTACACCTTC
TRBV19	13	.	TRBJ1-1	.	CASSIDPSLEAFF	TGTGCCAGTAGTATAGATCCCTCCCTTGAAGCTTTCTTT
TRBV10-3	13	.	TRBJ2-7	.	CAIMGGGAYEQYF	TGTGCCATCATGGGGGGTGGGGCCTACGAGCAGTACTTC
TRBV18	17	.	TRBJ1-3	.	CASSPPAEVFAGNTIYF	TGTGCCAGCTCACCCCCGGCCGAGGTATTCGCTGGAAACACCATATATTTT
TRBV28	14	.	TRBJ2-7	TRBD1	CASSLYRGPYEQYF	TGTGCCAGCAGTTTATACAGGGGTCCCTACGAGCAGTACTTC
TRBV2	13	.	TRBJ2-4	.	CASHTDPVHIQYF	TGTGCCAGCCATACGGACCCCGTGCACATTCAGTACTTC
TRBV7-8	16	.	TRBJ2-7	TRBD2	CASSLGLAGRSYEQYF	TGTGCCAGCAGCTTGGGCCTAGCGGGACGCTCCTACGAGCAGTACTTC
TRBV28	17	.	TRBJ2-1	TRBD2	CASSFRGLSGSLGEQFF	TGTGCCAGCAGTTTTCGGGGGTTGAGCGGGAGTTTGGGGGAGCAGTTCTTC
TRBV6-6	14	once	TRBJ1-5	TRBD1	CASSRDRGLQPQHF	TGTGCCAGCAGTCGAGACAGGGGGCTTCAGCCCCAGCATTTT
TRBV28	15	.	TRBJ2-1	TRBD2	CASSLYSGVYNEQFF	TGTGCCAGCAGTTTGTACAGCGGGGTCTACAATGAGCAGTTCTTC
TRBV11-2	16	.	TRBJ2-6	.	CASSINPVSGANVLTF	TGTGCCAGCAGCATCAACCCTGTCTCTGGGGCCAACGTCCTGACTTTC
TRBV7-2	14	.	TRBJ1-5	.	CASSLVLGNQPQHF	TGTGCCAGCAGCTTAGTACTGGGGAACCAGCCCCAGCATTTT
TRBV28	18	once	TRBJ2-7	TRBD2	CASRSRTHPKREAYEQYF	TGTGCCAGCAGATCCAGAACCCACCCAAAGCGGGAGGCATACGAGCAGTACTTC
TRBV5-1	16	.	TRBJ2-7	.	CASSLAQVAVSYEQYF	TGCGCCAGCAGCTTGGCCCAAGTAGCGGTCTCCTACGAGCAGTACTTC